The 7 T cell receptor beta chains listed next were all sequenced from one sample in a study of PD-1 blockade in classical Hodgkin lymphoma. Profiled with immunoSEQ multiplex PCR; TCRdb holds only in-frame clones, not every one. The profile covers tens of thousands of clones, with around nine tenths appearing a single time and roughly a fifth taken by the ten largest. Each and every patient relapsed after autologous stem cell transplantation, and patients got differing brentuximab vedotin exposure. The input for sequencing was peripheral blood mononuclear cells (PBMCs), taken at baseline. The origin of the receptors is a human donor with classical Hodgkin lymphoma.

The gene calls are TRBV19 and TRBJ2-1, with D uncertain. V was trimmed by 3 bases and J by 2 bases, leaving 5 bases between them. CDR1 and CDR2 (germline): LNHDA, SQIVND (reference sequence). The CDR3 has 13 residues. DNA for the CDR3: TGTGCCAGTAGTATCGGCACCTACAATGAGCAGTTCTTC. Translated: CASSIGTYNEQFF.

The CDR3 loop is CASSQGLGAGLSTDTQYF. The CDR3 DNA sequence: TGCGCCAGCAGCCAAGGATTAGGAGCGGGCCTTAGCACAGATACGCAGTATTTT. J is TRBJ2-3 and V is TRBV4-1, with D possibly TRBD2 on 6 matching bases. The length of the CDR3 is 18 residues. In germline, CDR1 is MGHRA, CDR2 YSYEKL. V lost 1 base to trimming and J lost 0 bases, with 17 bases between them.

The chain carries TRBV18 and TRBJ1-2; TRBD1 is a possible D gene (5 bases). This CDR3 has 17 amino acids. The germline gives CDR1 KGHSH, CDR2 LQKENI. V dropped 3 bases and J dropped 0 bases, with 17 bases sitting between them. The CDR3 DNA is TGTGCCAGCTCACCCCCGGGACTCAAAGGACCTAACTATGGCTACACCTTC. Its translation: CASSPPGLKGPNYGYTF.

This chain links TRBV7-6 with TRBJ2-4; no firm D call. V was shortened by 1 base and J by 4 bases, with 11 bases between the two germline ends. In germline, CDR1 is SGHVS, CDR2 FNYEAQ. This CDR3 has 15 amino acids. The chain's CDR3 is CASSLVVEYKNIQYF. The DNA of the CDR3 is TGTGCCAGCAGCTTAGTAGTAGAATATAAAAACATTCAGTACTTC.

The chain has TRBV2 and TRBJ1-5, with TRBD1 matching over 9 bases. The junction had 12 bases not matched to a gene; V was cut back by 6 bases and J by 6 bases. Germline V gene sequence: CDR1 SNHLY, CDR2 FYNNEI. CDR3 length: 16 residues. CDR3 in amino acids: CASSMDGTGRGQPQHF. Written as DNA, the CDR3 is TGTGCCAGCAGCATGGACGGGACAGGGCGGGGTCAGCCCCAGCATTTT. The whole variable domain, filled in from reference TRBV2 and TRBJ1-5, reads EPEVTQTPSHQVTQMGQEVILRCVPISNHLYFYWYRQILGQKVEFLVSFYNNEISEKSEIFDDQFSVERPDGSNFTLKIRSTKLEDSAMYFCASSMDGTGRGQPQHFGDGTRLSIL.

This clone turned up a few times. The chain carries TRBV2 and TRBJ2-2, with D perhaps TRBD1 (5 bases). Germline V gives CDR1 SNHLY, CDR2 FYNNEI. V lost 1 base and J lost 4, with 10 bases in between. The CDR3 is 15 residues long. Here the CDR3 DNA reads TGTGCCAGCAGTGAAGGTGGGGCCGGCACCGGGGAGCTGTTTTTT. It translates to CASSEGGAGTGELFF.

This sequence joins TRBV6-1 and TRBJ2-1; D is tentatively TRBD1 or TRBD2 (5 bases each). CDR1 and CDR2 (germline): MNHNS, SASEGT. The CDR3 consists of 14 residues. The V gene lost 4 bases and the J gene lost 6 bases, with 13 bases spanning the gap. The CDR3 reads CASSVVLGANEQFF. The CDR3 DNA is TGTGCCAGCAGTGTCGTGCTCGGGGCCAATGAGCAGTTCTTC.